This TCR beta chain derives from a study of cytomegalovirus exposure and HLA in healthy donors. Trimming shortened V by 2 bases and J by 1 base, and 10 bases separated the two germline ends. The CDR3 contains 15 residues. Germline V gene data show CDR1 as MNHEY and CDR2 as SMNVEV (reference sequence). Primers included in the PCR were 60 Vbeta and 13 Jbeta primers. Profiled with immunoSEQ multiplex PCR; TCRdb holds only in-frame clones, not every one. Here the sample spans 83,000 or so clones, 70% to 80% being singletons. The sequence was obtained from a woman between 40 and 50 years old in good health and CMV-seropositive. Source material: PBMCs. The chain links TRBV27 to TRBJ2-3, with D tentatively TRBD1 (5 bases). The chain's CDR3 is CASSLAVRGTDTQYF. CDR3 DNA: TGTGCCAGCAGTTTAGCTGTCAGGGGCACAGATACGCAGTATTTT.